This TCR beta chain came from a study of blood T cell repertoires in COVID-19 (TCRdb year 2020). About the full investigation: Collaborator samples came from the United States, Italy and Spain and covered acute and convalescent phases of COVID-19. The material from the prospective study consisted of cDNA or gDNA derived from T cells, B-cell-depleted T cells, or PBMCs. Subjects who had been exposed to COVID-19, were actively infected with it, or had recovered from it provided the deeply sampled blood TCRbeta repertoires that made up the dataset. The repertoires were made available in a free public database intended to serve as a resource for research on the immune response to SARS-CoV-2. The samples were drawn from the first 160 participants of the ongoing ImmuneRACE study and from 950 to 1,500 subjects provided by 6 global collaborators. A de-identified subject ID, COVID-19 status, age in years and sex were almost always included in the sample metadata. Where available, HLA class I and class II types were taken from metadata supplied by the sample provider and were not determined by assay-based typing. General study outcomes and caveats: The amount of clinical and demographic metadata varied by source and participant and was provided uncurated.

According to the germline V gene, CDR1 reads SQVTM and CDR2 reads ANQGSEA. The CDR3 contains 13 residues, cysteine and phenylalanine counted. Only CDR3 DNA remains: 39 bases, in frame from the first base. Trimming removed 7 bases from V and 2 bases from J; the gene matches leave 6 bases unexplained. Whole blood was collected in K2EDTA tubes by collaborating institutions according to the institutions' own protocols. For TCRbeta analysis, collaborators shipped samples as frozen whole blood, isolated PBMCs, or DNA extracted from either of those sample types. This clone showed up just once. Its antigen target is currently unknown. Per-base qualities were not stored, and no clone one base away is much larger. TCRbeta CDR3 regions were amplified from genomic DNA by means of the immunoSEQ Assay, a bias-controlled multiplex PCR. As for how the authors treated the data: The number of nucleated cells in each sample was estimated by amplification of reference gene primers within the assay. To quantify the absolute abundance of each unique TCRbeta CDR3 rearrangement, sequence reads were collapsed and filtered. For each sample, productive Simpson clonality was calculated as the square root of Simpson's diversity index across productive rearrangements. The immuneACCESS repertoire file appears here via TCRdb, limited to in-frame rearrangements. These files lack a portion of the clones; in checked studies, under half of the deficit traces to unresolved V genes, and the cause of the others is not known. That table supplies the V and J calls and clone size; D and trimming were determined from the DNA. For this sample there are about 250,000 clones; approximately 83% appear just once. The biggest ten clones account for about 27% of the sample.

The receptor was isolated from a man aged 40-50 years with acute or convalescent COVID-19. The receptor chain draws on TRBV29-1 and TRBJ1-2; 8 bases in between match TRBD1. Sequencing was carried out using peripheral blood. CDR3 reads: CSADREENYGYTF. The nucleotide sequence is TGCAGCGCGGACAGGGAAGAGAACTATGGCTACACCTTC.